One and the same sample provided the 8 T cell receptor beta chains below, sequenced in a study of blood T cells in healthy people across ages. The authors ran a second PCR of about 6 to 11 cycles using a sample-barcoded 5' primer and a J-beta primer mix. TCRdb processed the 5' RACE reads anew with MiXCR; each CDR3 protein has one entry. The sample comprises about 640,000 distinct CDR3 sequences, 58% of which are singletons, and roughly 34% rests with the top ten. The specimen was blood. The receptors were sampled from a man between 60 and 75 years old in good health.

The genes are TRBV7-2 and TRBJ2-1; the match to TRBD2 covers 8 bases. This CDR3 comprises 14 residues. Per the germline V gene, CDR1 is SGHTA and CDR2 is FQGNSA. V shed 3 bases and J 8 bases; nucleotides not matched to a gene: 6. In nucleotides, the CDR3 is TGTGCCAGCAGCTTCCGCGGGGGGCGGGATGAGCAGTTCTTC. Amino acid sequence: CASSFRGGRDEQFF.

This clonotype has only a few counts. V is TRBV11-2 and J is TRBJ2-1, with 10 nucleotides matching TRBD2. CDR1 and CDR2 from the germline V gene are SGHAT and FQNNGV. There are 15 residues in the CDR3. V dropped 2 bases and J dropped 7; count of bases not matched to a gene: 5. This CDR3 reads CASSLSAGGGNEQFF. CDR3 nucleotides: TGTGCCAGCAGCTTATCAGCGGGGGGGGGGAATGAGCAGTTCTTC.

The chain uses TRBV15 and TRBJ1-4; D gene uncertain. The CDR3 is 13 amino acids. Germline V lookup: CDR1 LNHNV, CDR2 YYDKDF (reference sequence). V lost 3 bases and J lost 8, with 10 bases in between. The CDR3: CATSSRVGEKLFF. Here the CDR3 DNA reads TGTGCCACCAGCAGTCGCGTGGGGGAAAAACTGTTTTTT.

The chain links TRBV27 to TRBJ2-6; the match to TRBD1 covers 10 bases. Per the germline V gene, CDR1 is MNHEY and CDR2 is SMNVEV (reference sequence). This CDR3 has 21 amino acids. V dropped 5 bases and J dropped 1; count of bases not matched to a gene: 17. The CDR3 loop is CASSISTFPGTGDSGANVLTF. The CDR3 region has the DNA TGTGCCAGCAGTATCTCTACTTTCCCCGGGACAGGGGATTCTGGGGCCAACGTCCTGACTTTC.

This clonotype was observed once. The chain employs TRBV15 and TRBJ2-5; D remains ambiguous. TRBJ2-7 explains the end of the DNA better; the J call may be wrong. This CDR3 spans 16 amino acids. Germline-derived CDR1 and CDR2 are LNHNV and YYDKDF (reference sequence). CDR3 loop: CATSRDLGPGSGEQYF. The CDR3 nucleotides are TGTGCCACCAGCAGAGATCTCGGGCCAGGATCTGGCGAGCAGTACTTC.

This clonotype occurred many times. A read error is possible here, since a much larger clone lies one base away. V is TRBV14 and J is TRBJ2-1; D call uncertain. The DNA matches TRBJ2-7 better at its end, which makes the J call doubtful. CDR3 length equals 15 residues. In germline, CDR1 is SGHDN, CDR2 FVKESK. The CDR3 coding sequence is TGTGCCAGCAGCCAAGAAGGGTTCACCTACAATGAGCAGTACTTC. This codes for CASSQEGFTYNEQYF.

The rearrangement uses TRBV20-1 and TRBJ1-1; TRBD1 might be the D (5 bases). Trimming pared 5 bases from V and 3 bases from J, leaving 13 bases between. CDR3 length equals 13 residues. Germline CDR1 and CDR2: DFQATT and SNEGSKA (reference sequence). The CDR3, as DNA: TGCAGTGCTGGGACTACCCGTGACACTGAAGCTTTCTTT. It yields the protein CSAGTTRDTEAFF.

The rearrangement uses TRBV6-2 or TRBV6-3 and TRBJ2-5; the match to TRBD2 covers 11 bases. The CDR3 is 16 amino acids. Germline V gene sequence: CDR1 MNHEY, CDR2 SVGEGT. After removal of 2 bases from V and 5 bases from J, the junction contained 7 bases not matched to a gene. CDR3 bases: TGTGCCAGCAGTTACCCACGACTAGCGGGGAGTGAGACCCAGTACTTC. Its protein is CASSYPRLAGSETQYF.